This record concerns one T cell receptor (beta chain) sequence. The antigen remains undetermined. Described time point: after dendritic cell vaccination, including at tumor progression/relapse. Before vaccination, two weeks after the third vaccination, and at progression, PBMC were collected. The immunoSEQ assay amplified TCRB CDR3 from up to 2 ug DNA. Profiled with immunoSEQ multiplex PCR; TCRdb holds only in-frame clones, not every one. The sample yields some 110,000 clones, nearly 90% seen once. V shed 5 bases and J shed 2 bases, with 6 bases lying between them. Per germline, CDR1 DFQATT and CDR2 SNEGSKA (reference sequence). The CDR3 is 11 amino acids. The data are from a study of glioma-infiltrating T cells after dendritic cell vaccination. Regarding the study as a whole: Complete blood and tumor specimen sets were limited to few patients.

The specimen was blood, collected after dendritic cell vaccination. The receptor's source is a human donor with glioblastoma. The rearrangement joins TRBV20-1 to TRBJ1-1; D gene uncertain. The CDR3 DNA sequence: TGCAGTGCTTGGAGAAACACTGAAGCTTTCTTT. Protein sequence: CSAWRNTEAFF.